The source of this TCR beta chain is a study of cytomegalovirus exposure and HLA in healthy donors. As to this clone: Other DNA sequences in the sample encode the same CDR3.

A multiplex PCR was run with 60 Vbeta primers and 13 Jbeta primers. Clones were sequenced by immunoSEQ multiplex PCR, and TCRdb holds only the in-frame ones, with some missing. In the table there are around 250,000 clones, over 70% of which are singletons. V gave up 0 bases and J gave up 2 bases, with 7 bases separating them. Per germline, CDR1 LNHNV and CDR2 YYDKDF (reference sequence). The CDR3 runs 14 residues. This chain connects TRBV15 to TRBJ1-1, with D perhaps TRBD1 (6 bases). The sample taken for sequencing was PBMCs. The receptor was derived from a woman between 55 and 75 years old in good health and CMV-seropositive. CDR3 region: CATSRDRGNTEAFF. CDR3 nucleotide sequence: TGTGCCACCAGCAGAGACAGGGGTAACACTGAAGCTTTCTTT. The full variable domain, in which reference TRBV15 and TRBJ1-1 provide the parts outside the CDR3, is DAMVIQNPRYQVTQFGKPVTLSCSQTLNHNVMYWYQQKSSQAPKLLFHYYDKDFNNEADTPDNFQSRRPNTSFCFLDIRSPGLGDTAMYLCATSRDRGNTEAFFGQGTRLTVV.